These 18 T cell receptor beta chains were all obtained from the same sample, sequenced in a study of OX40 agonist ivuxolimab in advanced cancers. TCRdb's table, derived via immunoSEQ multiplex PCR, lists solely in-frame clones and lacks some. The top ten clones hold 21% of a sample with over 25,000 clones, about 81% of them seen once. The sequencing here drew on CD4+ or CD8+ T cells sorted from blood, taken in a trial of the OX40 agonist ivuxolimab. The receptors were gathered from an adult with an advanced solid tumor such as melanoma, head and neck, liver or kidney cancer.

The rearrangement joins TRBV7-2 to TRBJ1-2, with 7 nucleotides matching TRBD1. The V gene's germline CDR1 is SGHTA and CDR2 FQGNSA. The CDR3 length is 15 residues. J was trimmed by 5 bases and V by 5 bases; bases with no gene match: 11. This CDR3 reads CASSPWDSFPYGYTF. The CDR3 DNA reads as TGTGCCAGCAGCCCATGGGACAGCTTCCCTTATGGCTACACCTTC.

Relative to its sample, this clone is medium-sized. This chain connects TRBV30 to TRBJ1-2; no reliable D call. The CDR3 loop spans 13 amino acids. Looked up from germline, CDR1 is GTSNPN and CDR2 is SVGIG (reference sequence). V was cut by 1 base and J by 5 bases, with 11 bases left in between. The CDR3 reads CAWSDALRYGYTF. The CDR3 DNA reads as TGTGCCTGGAGTGATGCTTTGCGATATGGCTACACCTTC.

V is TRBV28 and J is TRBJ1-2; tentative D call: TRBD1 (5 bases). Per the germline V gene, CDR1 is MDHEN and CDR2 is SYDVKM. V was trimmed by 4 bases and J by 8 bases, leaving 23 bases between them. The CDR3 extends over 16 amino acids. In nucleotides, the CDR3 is TGTGCCAGCAGTTCCCCACCCGGGACCGACGGGGGGGGCTACACCTTC. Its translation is CASSSPPGTDGGGYTF.

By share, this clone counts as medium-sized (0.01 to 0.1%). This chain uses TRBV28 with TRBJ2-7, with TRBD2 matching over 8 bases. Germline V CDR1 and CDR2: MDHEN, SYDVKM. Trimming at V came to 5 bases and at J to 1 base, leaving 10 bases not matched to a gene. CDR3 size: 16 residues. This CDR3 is CASSRGLALRSYEQYF. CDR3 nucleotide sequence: TGTGCCAGCAGTCGTGGACTAGCCCTTCGATCCTACGAGCAGTACTTC.

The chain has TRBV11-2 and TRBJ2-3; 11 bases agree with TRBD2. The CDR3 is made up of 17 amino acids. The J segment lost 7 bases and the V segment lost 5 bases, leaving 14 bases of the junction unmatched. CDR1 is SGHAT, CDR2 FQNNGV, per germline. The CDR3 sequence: CASSHTVAGGPSYTQYF. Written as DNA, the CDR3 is TGTGCCAGCAGCCATACAGTAGCGGGAGGGCCGTCGTATACGCAGTATTTT.

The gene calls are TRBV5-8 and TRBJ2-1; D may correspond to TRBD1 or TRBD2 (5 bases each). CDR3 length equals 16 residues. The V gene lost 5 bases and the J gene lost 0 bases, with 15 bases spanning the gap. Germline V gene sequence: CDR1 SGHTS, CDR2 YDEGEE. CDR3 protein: CASSSGTDGSYNEQFF. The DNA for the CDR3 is TGTGCCAGCAGTTCCGGGACCGATGGCTCCTACAATGAGCAGTTCTTC.

The CDR3 protein is CASSSPGLAVPSTDTQYF. Written as DNA, the CDR3 is TGTGCCAGCAGCTCCCCGGGACTAGCGGTTCCTAGCACAGATACGCAGTATTTT. The rearrangement uses TRBV13 and TRBJ2-3; 11 bases match TRBD2. V lost 4 bases, J lost 0 bases, and 9 bases stayed unmatched. This CDR3 region has 18 residues. Germline V gives CDR1 PRHDT, CDR2 FYEKMQ (reference sequence).

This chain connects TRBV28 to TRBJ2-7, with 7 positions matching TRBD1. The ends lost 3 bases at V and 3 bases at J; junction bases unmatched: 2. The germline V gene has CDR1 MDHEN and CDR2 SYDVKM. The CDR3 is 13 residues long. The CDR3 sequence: CASSFDRDYEQYF. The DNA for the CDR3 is TGTGCCAGCAGTTTCGACAGGGACTACGAGCAGTACTTC.

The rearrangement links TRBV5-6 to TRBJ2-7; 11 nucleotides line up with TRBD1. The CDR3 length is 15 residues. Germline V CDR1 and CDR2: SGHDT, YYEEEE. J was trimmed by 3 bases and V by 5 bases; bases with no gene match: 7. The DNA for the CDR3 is TGTGCCAGCAGTTACTCCGGGACAGGGGGCTACGAGCAGTACTTC. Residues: CASSYSGTGGYEQYF.

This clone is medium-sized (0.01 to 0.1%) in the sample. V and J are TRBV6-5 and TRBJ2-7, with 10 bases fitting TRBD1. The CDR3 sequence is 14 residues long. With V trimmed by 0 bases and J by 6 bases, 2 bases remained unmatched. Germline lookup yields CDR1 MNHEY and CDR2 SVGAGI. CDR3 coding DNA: TGTGCCAGCAGTTACTCCGGGACAGGGGTCGAGCAGTACTTC. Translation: CASSYSGTGVEQYF.

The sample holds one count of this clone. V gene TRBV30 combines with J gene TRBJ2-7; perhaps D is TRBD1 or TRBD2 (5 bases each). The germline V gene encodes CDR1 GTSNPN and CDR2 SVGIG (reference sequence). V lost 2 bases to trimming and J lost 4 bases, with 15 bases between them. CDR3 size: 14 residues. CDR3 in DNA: TGTGCCTGGAGTAGAGGGGCAGAAATTTACGAGCAGTACTTC. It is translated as CAWSRGAEIYEQYF.

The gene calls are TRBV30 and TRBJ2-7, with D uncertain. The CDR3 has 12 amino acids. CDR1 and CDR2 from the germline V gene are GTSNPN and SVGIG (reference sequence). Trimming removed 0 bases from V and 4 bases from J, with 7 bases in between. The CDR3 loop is CAWSVGRYEQYF. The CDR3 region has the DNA TGTGCCTGGAGTGTCGGACGGTACGAGCAGTACTTC.

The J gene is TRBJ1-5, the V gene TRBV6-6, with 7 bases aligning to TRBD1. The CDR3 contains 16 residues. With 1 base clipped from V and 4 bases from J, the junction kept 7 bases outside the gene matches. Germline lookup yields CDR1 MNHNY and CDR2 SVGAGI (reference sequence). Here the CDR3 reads CASSYLEVRGNQPQHF. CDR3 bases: TGTGCCAGCAGTTACTTAGAGGTCAGGGGGAATCAGCCCCAGCATTTT.

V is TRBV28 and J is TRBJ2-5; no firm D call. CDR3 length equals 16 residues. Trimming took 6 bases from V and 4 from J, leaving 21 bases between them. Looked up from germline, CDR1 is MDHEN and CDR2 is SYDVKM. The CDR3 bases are TGTGCCAGCAGCCTCGGCAGGCCAGGTTCTGGAGAGACCCAGTACTTC. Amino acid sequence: CASSLGRPGSGETQYF.

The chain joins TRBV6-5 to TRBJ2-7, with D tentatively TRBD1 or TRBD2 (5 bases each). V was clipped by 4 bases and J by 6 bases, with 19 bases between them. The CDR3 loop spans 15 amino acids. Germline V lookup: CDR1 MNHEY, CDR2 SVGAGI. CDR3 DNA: TGTGCCAGCAGTTTAAGACCGGGACCCACTTTCGAGCAGTACTTC. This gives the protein CASSLRPGPTFEQYF.

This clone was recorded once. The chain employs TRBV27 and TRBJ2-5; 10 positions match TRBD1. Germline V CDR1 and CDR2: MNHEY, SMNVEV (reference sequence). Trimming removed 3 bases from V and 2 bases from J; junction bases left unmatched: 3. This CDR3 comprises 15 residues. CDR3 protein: CASSLTGGPQETQYF. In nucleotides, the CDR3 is TGTGCCAGCAGTTTGACAGGGGGCCCTCAAGAGACCCAGTACTTC.

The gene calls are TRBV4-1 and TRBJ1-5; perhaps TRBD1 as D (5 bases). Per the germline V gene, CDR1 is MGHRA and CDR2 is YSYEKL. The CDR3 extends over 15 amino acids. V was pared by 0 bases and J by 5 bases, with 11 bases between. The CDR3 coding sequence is TGCGCCAGCAGCCAAGAATTCAGGGTACATCAGCCCCAGCATTTT. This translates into CASSQEFRVHQPQHF.

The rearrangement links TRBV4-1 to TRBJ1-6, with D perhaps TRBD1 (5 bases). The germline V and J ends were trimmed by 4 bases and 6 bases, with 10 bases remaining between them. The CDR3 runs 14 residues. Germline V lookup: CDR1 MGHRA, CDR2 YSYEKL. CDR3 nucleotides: TGCGCCAGCAGCCCCCGGGGGGGTAATTCACCCCTCCACTTT. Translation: CASSPRGGNSPLHF.